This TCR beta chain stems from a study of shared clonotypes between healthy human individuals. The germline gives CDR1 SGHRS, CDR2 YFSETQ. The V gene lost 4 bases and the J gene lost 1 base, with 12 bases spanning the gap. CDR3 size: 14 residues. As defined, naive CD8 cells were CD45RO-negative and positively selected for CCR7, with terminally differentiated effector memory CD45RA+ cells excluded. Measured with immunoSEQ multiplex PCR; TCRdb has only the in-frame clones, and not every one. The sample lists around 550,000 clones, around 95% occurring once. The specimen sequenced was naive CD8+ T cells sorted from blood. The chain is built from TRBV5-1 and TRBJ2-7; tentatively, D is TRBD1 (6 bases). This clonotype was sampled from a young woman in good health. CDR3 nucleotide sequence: TGCGCCAGCAGCATGGTGGACAGTTCCTACGAGCAGTACTTC. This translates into CASSMVDSSYEQYF.